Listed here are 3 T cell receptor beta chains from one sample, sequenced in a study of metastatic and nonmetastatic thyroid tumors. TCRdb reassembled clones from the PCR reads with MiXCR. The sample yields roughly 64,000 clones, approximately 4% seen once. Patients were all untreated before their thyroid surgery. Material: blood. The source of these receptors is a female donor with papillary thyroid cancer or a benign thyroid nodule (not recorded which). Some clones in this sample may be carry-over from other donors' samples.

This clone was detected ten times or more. The CDR3 bases are TGTGCCACCAAACGGGTTAACACCGGGGAGCTGTTTTTT. Its translation: CATKRVNTGELFF. The genes are TRBV28 and TRBJ2-2; D is unclear. The CDR3 is 13 amino acids. Germline V gene lookup returns CDR1 MDHEN and CDR2 SYDVKM. Trimming removed 10 bases at V and 2 bases at J, with 11 bases between. Full variable domain (remainder filled in from reference TRBV28 and TRBJ2-2): DVKVTQSSRYLVKRTGEKVFLECVQDMDHENMFWYRQDPGLGLRLIYFSYDVKMKEKGDIPEGYSVSREKKERFSLILESASTNQTSMYLCATKRVNTGELFFGEGSRLTVL.

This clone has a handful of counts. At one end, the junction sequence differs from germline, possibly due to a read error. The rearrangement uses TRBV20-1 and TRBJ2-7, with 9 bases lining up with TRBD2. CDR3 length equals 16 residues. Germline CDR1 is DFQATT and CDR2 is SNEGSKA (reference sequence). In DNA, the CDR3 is TGCAGTTCTAGACGATTGAGACTAGCGGTAGCTTACGAGCAGTACTTC. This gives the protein CSSRRLRLAVAYEQYF.

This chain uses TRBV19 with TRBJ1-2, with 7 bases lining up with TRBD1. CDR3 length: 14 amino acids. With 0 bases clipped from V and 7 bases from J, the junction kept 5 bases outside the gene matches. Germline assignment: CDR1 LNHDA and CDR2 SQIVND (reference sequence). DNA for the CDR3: TGTGCCAGTAGTATAGACGACAGGGCGAGTGGCTACACCTTC. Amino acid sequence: CASSIDDRASGYTF.